These 25 T cell receptor beta chains originate from one sample sequenced in a study of CD8 T cells in Susac syndrome. Reverse transcription of 0.5 to 1 ug RNA was performed with random hexamers. TCRdb independently ran MiXCR on the immunoSEQ multiplex PCR reads; one entry per CDR3 protein. Of 130,000 to 150,000 distinct CDR3 sequences in the sample, 90% to 96% are singletons; the top ten hold more than 0.075%. The material sequenced was CD4+ T cells from PBMCs. These receptor sequences come from a human donor with Susac syndrome.

V usage is TRBV28 and J usage is TRBJ2-3, with TRBD1 matching over 10 bases. J was trimmed by 0 bases and V by 10 bases; bases with no gene match: 10. The CDR3 totals 16 residues. From germline, CDR1 is MDHEN and CDR2 SYDVKM. CDR3 DNA: TGTGCCACCATATCGGGACAGGGGCCAAGCACAGATACGCAGTATTTT. Translation: CATISGQGPSTDTQYF.

The chain employs TRBV28 and TRBJ2-5, with no clear D. This CDR3 has 13 amino acids. Germline lookup yields CDR1 MDHEN and CDR2 SYDVKM. Trimming took 8 bases from V and 1 from J, leaving 11 bases between them. The CDR3 is CASHRQTQETQYF. The CDR3 region has the DNA TGTGCCAGCCATCGACAAACCCAAGAGACCCAGTACTTC.

The chain couples TRBV4-2 to TRBJ1-1; no definite D call. V lost 5 bases and J lost 3, with 13 bases in between. The CDR3 consists of 14 residues. CDR1 and CDR2 from the germline V gene are LGHNA and YNFKEQ. CDR3 in amino acids: CASSYSGEDTEAFF. The CDR3 DNA reads as TGTGCCAGCAGCTATTCCGGGGAGGACACTGAAGCTTTCTTT.

J is TRBJ2-7 and V is TRBV7-2; TRBD2 matches 12 bases. V was pared by 1 base and J by 5 bases, with 6 bases of the junction left unmatched. Per germline, CDR1 SGHTA and CDR2 FQGNSA. The CDR3 sequence is 16 residues long. CDR3: CASSLEASGRAHEQYF. CDR3 DNA sequence: TGTGCCAGCAGCTTAGAAGCTAGCGGGAGGGCCCACGAGCAGTACTTC.

J is TRBJ2-3 and V is TRBV20-1, with TRBD2 as a possible D gene (6 bases). V was pared by 5 bases and J by 6 bases, with 12 bases between. Germline loops: CDR1 DFQATT, CDR2 SNEGSKA (reference sequence). The CDR3 consists of 12 residues. Here the CDR3 DNA reads TGCAGTGCTTCGGACGGAGGGGATACGCAGTATTTT. Residues: CSASDGGDTQYF.

This clonotype was observed once. The chain links TRBV11-2 to TRBJ1-5, with D unclear. The V and J ends lost 0 bases and 9 bases respectively, with 9 bases between them. Germline V CDR1 and CDR2: SGHAT, FQNNGV. The CDR3 is 13 residues long. The CDR3 loop is CASSLDLESPQHF. Written as DNA, the CDR3 is TGTGCCAGCAGCTTAGACCTGGAATCGCCCCAGCATTTT.

CDR3 bases: TGCAGTGCTTGGACAGGGCAAACAGATACGCAGTATTTT. Translation gives CSAWTGQTDTQYF. The chain links TRBV20-1 to TRBJ2-3; 8 bases align to TRBD1. The CDR3 has 13 amino acids. V was pared by 5 bases and J by 3 bases, with 4 bases of the junction left unmatched. Germline CDR1 DFQATT, CDR2 SNEGSKA (reference sequence).

The V gene is TRBV5-1, the J gene TRBJ1-1; 7 bases fit TRBD1. The CDR3 totals 14 residues. Germline CDR1 and CDR2: SGHRS and YFSETQ. V lost 4 bases and J lost 6; bases outside the gene matches: 9. CDR3 amino acids: CASSVNGQDAEAFF. Written as DNA, the CDR3 is TGCGCCAGCAGCGTAAACGGACAGGACGCTGAAGCTTTCTTT. The full variable domain, in which reference TRBV5-1 and TRBJ1-1 provide the parts outside the CDR3, is KAGVTQTPRYLIKTRGQQVTLSCSPISGHRSVSWYQQTPGQGLQFLFEYFSETQRNKGNFPGRFSGRQFSNSRSEMNVSTLELGDSALYLCASSVNGQDAEAFFGQGTRLTVV.

The chain is built from TRBV6-6 and TRBJ2-1, with 7 positions matching TRBD2. Trimming cost V 7 bases and J 9 bases; bases outside gene matches: 9. The CDR3 extends over 13 amino acids. The germline V gene has CDR1 MNHNY and CDR2 SVGAGI (reference sequence). CDR3 nucleotides: TGTGCCAGCACCACCGGCGGGAGAGGTGAGCAGTTCTTC. Translated: CASTTGGRGEQFF.

The gene calls are TRBV7-3 and TRBJ2-1; D remains ambiguous. CDR1 and CDR2 from the germline V gene are SGHTA and FQGTGA. V was pared by 4 bases and J by 7 bases, with 5 bases between. The CDR3 totals 11 residues. DNA for the CDR3: TGTGCCAGCAGCTCCGCTAATGAGCAGTTCTTC. This gives the protein CASSSANEQFF.

This clonotype is a singleton in its sample. The chain couples TRBV18 to TRBJ2-7; D is perhaps TRBD1 (5 bases). V was shortened by 5 bases and J by 6 bases, with 14 bases between the two germline ends. Germline V CDR1 and CDR2: KGHSH, LQKENI. This CDR3 is 13 amino acids long. The CDR3 loop is CASSTTDSREQYF. CDR3 coding DNA: TGTGCCAGCTCAACGACAGACTCCCGCGAGCAGTACTTC.

The sample holds one count of this clonotype. The chain couples TRBV24-1 to TRBJ2-3, with D possibly being TRBD1 (5 bases). Germline loops: CDR1 KGHDR, CDR2 SFDVKD. The CDR3 sequence is 12 residues long. With 7 bases removed from V and 2 bases from J, the gap between germline ends came to 6 bases. CDR3: CATRGPTDTQYF. DNA for the CDR3: TGTGCCACCAGGGGGCCCACAGATACGCAGTATTTT.

The rearrangement links TRBV5-4 to TRBJ2-5; D remains unclear. V was clipped by 3 bases and J by 0 bases, with 12 bases between them. Germline CDR1 reads SGHNT; CDR2 reads YYREEE (reference sequence). This CDR3 is built from 15 residues. CDR3 protein: CASSSTSQYQETQYF. In nucleotides, the CDR3 is TGTGCCAGCAGCTCCACTTCACAGTACCAAGAGACCCAGTACTTC.

The chain couples TRBV7-2 to TRBJ1-4; possibly TRBD1 for D (5 bases). Trimming shortened V by 6 bases and J by 2 bases, and 10 bases separated the two germline ends. Per the germline V gene, CDR1 is SGHTA and CDR2 is FQGNSA. The CDR3 consists of 14 residues. The CDR3 nucleotides are TGTGCCAGCAGGGGGGGGAGGACTAATGAAAAACTGTTTTTT. Its protein is CASRGGRTNEKLFF. Drawing the rest from reference TRBV7-2 and TRBJ1-4, the complete variable domain is GAGVSQSPSNKVTEKGKDVELRCDPISGHTALYWYRQSLGQGLEFLIYFQGNSAPDKSGLPSDRFSAERTGGSVSTLTIQRTQQEDSAVYLCASRGGRTNEKLFFGSGTQLSVL.

The V call is TRBV3-1, the J call TRBJ2-7; a weak D match, TRBD1 (5 bases). CDR1 is LGHDT and CDR2 is YNNKEL in the germline V gene (reference sequence). Trimming cost V 2 bases and J 3 bases, with 17 bases left between them. This CDR3 has 16 amino acids. The CDR3 sequence is CASSQNLRAHHYEQYF. The DNA for the CDR3 is TGTGCCAGCAGCCAAAATCTCAGGGCCCACCACTACGAGCAGTACTTC.

The rearrangement joins TRBV24-1 to TRBJ2-1; D possibly corresponds to TRBD1 (6 bases). The germline CDR1 and CDR2 sequences are KGHDR and SFDVKD. V was shortened by 9 bases and J by 4 bases, with 15 bases between the two germline ends. The CDR3 has 14 amino acids. Here the CDR3 DNA reads TGTGCCACCTCTCCCGGGACACAATACAATGAGCAGTTCTTC. As protein: CATSPGTQYNEQFF.

The CDR3 sequence is CASSQDRLAGALQETQYF. The CDR3 DNA is TGTGCCAGCAGCCAAGATCGACTAGCGGGGGCGCTACAAGAGACCCAGTACTTC. V usage is TRBV4-2 and J usage is TRBJ2-5; 12 nucleotides match TRBD2. Trimming removed 0 bases from V and 2 bases from J; junction bases left unmatched: 7. Germline-derived CDR1 and CDR2 are LGHNA and YNFKEQ. This CDR3 is built from 18 residues.

A single count supports this clonotype. V and J are TRBV27 and TRBJ2-5, with D hard to call. In germline, CDR1 is MNHEY, CDR2 SMNVEV (reference sequence). Trimming pared 3 bases from V and 6 bases from J, leaving 5 bases between. The CDR3 consists of 11 residues. CDR3 region: CASSFGKTQYF. DNA for the CDR3: TGTGCCAGCAGTTTTGGGAAGACCCAGTACTTC.

The CDR3, as DNA: TGTGCCAGCAGTTCCGGGGGGCCAGCCTACGAGCAGTACTTC. Its protein product is CASSSGGPAYEQYF. The chain combines TRBV28 with TRBJ2-7; D may be TRBD2 (7 bases). The CDR3 contains 14 residues. V was cut by 4 bases and J by 2 bases, with 12 bases left in between. CDR1 and CDR2 from the germline V gene are MDHEN and SYDVKM.

This clonotype was seen a single time. V and J are TRBV7-2 and TRBJ1-5; D gene ambiguous. Germline CDR1 is SGHTA and CDR2 is FQGNSA. CDR3 length equals 17 residues. V gave up 1 base and J gave up 5 bases, with 18 bases separating them. The CDR3 sequence is CASSLGLGGSRYQPQHF. In DNA, the CDR3 is TGTGCCAGCAGCTTAGGGCTGGGCGGTTCCCGATATCAGCCCCAGCATTTT.

The chain is built from TRBV3-1 and TRBJ2-5; no clear D gene. Trimming left V 6 bases short and J 9 bases short, with 11 bases between. Germline V gives CDR1 LGHDT, CDR2 YNNKEL (reference sequence). This CDR3 spans 11 amino acids. The DNA of the CDR3 is TGTGCCAGCAGTCACCAGGTGGCCCAGTACTTC. Translation gives CASSHQVAQYF.

The CDR3: CASMSSGNSYNEQFF. DNA for the CDR3: TGTGCCAGCATGTCTAGCGGGAACTCCTACAATGAGCAGTTCTTC. The chain employs TRBV3-1 and TRBJ2-1, with 9 bases lining up with TRBD2. Germline V gene sequence: CDR1 LGHDT, CDR2 YNNKEL (reference sequence). The CDR3 has 15 residues. V lost 7 bases, J lost 0 bases, and 4 bases stayed unmatched.

V and J are TRBV28 and TRBJ1-2; D remains unclear. Per the germline V gene, CDR1 is MDHEN and CDR2 is SYDVKM. This CDR3 comprises 11 residues. Trimming stripped 6 bases from V and 8 bases from J, with 10 bases between. CDR3 in DNA: TGTGCCAGCAGGGCAATACGCGGCTACACCTTC. It codes for CASRAIRGYTF.

The V call is TRBV4-1, the J call TRBJ2-7, with 8 bases matching TRBD1. J was trimmed by 5 bases and V by 2 bases; bases with no gene match: 8. The CDR3 extends over 15 amino acids. CDR1 and CDR2 from the germline V gene are MGHRA and YSYEKL. The chain's CDR3 is CASSQPVDRVDEQYF. CDR3 nucleotides: TGCGCCAGCAGCCAACCAGTGGACAGGGTGGACGAGCAGTACTTC.

The chain joins TRBV5-6 to TRBJ2-1; the match to TRBD2 covers 8 bases. The CDR3 contains 13 residues. V dropped 4 bases and J dropped 4; count of bases not matched to a gene: 1. The germline gives CDR1 SGHDT, CDR2 YYEEEE. CDR3 protein: CASSRGGYNEQFF. The CDR3 bases are TGTGCCAGCAGCCGGGGGGGATACAATGAGCAGTTCTTC.